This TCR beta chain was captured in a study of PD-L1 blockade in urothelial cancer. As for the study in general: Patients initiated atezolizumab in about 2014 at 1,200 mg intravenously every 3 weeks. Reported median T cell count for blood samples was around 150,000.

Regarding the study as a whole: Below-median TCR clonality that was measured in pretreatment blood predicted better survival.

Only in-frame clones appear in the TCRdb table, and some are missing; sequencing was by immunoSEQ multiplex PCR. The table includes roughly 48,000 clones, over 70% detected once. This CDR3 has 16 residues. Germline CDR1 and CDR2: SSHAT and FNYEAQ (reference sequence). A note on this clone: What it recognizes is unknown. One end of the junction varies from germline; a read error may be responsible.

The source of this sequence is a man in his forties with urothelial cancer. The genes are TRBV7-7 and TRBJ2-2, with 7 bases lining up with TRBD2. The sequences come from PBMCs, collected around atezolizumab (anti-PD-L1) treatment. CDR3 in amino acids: CASSLVSGANTGELFF. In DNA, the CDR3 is TGTGCTAGCAGCTTAGTGAGCGGGGCGAACACCGGGGAGCTGTTTTTT.